These T cell receptor beta chains were read from a single sample in a study of monozygotic twins with inflammatory bowel disease. Following a re-call of the 5' RACE reads, TCRdb has one entry per CDR3 protein and lacks DNA. The clone table shows a few hundred thousand distinct CDR3 sequences, with the ten largest holding approximately 1.6%. Sequencing was carried out using blood. These receptors were obtained from a human donor with ulcerative colitis or Crohn's disease, or a healthy co-twin of an affected twin (not recorded which). CDR3s include the opening cysteine and the closing phenylalanine or tryptophan.

CASSRETDTQYF	TRBV18	TRBJ2-3
CASTQGGGEETQYF	TRBV6-2/TRBV6-3	TRBJ2-5
CASSPGEGRGYTF	TRBV7-3	TRBJ1-2
CASSPGTAPDTQYF	TRBV2	TRBJ2-3
CASSFPGQGYEQYF	TRBV2	TRBJ2-7
CASSESGEQPQHF	TRBV6-1	TRBJ1-5
CASRTLTGNNGYTF	TRBV12-3/TRBV12-4	TRBJ1-2
CSALAGGRELFF	TRBV20-1	TRBJ2-2
CASSYDRADGYTF	TRBV6-5	TRBJ1-2
CASSSRTSTTDTQYF	TRBV7-8	TRBJ2-3
CASSLARLAVYNEQFF	TRBV7-2	TRBJ2-1
CASRTGQNNSPLHF	TRBV19	TRBJ1-6
CASVGRQRGGADTQYF	TRBV6-1	TRBJ2-3
CASSGTYGELFF	TRBV6-5	TRBJ2-2